This T cell receptor (beta chain) was documented in a study of identical twins. Study observations and caveats: Weaker excess twin sharing was observed in beta out-of-frame sequences.

Trimming pared 4 bases from V and 0 bases from J, leaving 16 bases between. Germline-derived CDR1 and CDR2 are SQVTM and ANQGSEA. The CDR3 has 16 residues. This clonotype was seen more than once but under ten times. The antigen is unknown. A universal primer site came from template switching; cDNA carried unique molecular identifiers. One entry per CDR3 protein, called by TCRdb with MiXCR from the 5' RACE reads. The sample records 690,000 or so distinct CDR3 sequences, approximately 9% being singletons. The same data also contributed to another study, on yellow fever vaccine responses in identical twins.

The V and J genes are TRBV29-1 and TRBJ2-1; maybe TRBD2 (5 bases). This sequence was found in a woman between 18 and 29 years old in good health. What was sequenced was PBMCs. The CDR3 bases are TGCAGCGTTGGAGGGCTGAGCGCGGCCTCCTACAATGAGCAGTTCTTC. It encodes CSVGGLSAASYNEQFF.